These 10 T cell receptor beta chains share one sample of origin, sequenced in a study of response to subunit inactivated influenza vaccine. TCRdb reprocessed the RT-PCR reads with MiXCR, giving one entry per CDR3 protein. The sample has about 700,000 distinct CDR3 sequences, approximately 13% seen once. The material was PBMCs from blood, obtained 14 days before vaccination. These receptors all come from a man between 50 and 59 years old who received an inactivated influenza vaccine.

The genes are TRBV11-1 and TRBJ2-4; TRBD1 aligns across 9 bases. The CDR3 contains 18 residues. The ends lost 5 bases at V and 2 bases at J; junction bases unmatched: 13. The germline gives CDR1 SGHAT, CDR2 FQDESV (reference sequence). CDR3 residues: CASSTRDRERVSKNIQYF. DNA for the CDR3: TGTGCCAGCAGCACCCGGGACAGGGAGAGGGTCTCCAAAAACATTCAGTACTTC. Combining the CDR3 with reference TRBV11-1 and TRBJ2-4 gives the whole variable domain EAEVAQSPRYKITEKSQAVAFWCDPISGHATLYWYRQILGQGPELLVQFQDESVVDDSQLPKDRFSAERLKGVDSTLKIQPAELGDSAMYLCASSTRDRERVSKNIQYFGAGTRLSVL.

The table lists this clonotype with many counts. The CDR3 region is CASSRDQGVFGRTKVGKQFF. The CDR3 DNA reads as TGTGCCAGTAGTAGGGATCAGGGGGTGTTTGGAAGGACCAAAGTGGGAAAGCAGTTCTTC. The chain links TRBV19 to TRBJ2-1; 7 nucleotides align to TRBD1. CDR1 is LNHDA, CDR2 SQIVND, per germline (reference sequence). The CDR3 extends over 20 amino acids. The ends lost 4 bases at V and 11 bases at J; junction bases unmatched: 29.

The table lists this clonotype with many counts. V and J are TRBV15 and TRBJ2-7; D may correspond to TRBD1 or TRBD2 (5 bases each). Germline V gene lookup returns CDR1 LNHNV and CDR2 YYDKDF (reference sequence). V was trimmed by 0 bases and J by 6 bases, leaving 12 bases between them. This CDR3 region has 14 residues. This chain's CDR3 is CATSRETGPGEQYF. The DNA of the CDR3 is TGTGCCACCAGCAGAGAAACGGGACCGGGCGAGCAGTACTTC.

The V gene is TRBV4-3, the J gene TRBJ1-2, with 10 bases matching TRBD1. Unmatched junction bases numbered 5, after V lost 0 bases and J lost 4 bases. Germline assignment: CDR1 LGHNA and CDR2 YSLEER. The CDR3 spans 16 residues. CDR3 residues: CASSQDRGTGVYGYTF. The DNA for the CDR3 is TGCGCCAGCAGCCAAGATCGAGGGACAGGGGTCTATGGCTACACCTTC.

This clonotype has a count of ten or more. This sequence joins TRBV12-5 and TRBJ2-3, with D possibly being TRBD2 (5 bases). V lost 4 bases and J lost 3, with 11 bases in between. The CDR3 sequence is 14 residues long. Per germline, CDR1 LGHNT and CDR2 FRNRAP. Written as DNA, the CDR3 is TGTGCTAGTGGTTCCTCCGGGGTGACAGATACGCAGTATTTT. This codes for CASGSSGVTDTQYF.

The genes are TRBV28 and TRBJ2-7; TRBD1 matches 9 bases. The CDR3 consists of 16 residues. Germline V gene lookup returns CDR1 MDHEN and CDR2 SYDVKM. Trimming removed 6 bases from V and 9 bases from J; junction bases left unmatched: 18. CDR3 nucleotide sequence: TGTGCCAGCAGCTTCCCCCGGGACAGGGTTTCGCCCAGGCAGTACTTC. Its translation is CASSFPRDRVSPRQYF.

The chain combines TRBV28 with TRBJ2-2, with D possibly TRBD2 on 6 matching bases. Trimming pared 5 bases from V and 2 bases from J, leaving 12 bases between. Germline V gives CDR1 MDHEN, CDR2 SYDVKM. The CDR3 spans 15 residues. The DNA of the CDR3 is TGTGCCAGCAGTCTGGGGCGGGATAACACCGGGGAGCTGTTTTTT. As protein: CASSLGRDNTGELFF.

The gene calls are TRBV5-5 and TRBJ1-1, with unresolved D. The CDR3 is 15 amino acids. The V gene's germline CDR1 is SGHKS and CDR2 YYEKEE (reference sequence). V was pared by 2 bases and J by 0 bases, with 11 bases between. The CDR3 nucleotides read TGTGCCAGCAGCTTTGGGCGGGTTATGAACACTGAAGCTTTCTTT. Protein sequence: CASSFGRVMNTEAFF.

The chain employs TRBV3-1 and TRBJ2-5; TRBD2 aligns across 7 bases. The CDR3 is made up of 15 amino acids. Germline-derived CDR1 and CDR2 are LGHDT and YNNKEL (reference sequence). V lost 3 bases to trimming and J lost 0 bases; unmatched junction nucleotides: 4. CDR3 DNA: TGTGCCAGCAGCCAGGGGACTACAAACCAAGAGACCCAGTACTTC. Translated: CASSQGTTNQETQYF.

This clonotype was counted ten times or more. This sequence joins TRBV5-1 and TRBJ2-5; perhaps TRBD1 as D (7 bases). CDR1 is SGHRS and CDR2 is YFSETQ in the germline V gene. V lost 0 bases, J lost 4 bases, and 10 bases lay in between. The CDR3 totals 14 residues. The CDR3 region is CASSLGQGGETQYF. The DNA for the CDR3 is TGCGCCAGCAGCTTGGGACAGGGAGGAGAGACCCAGTACTTC.